This T cell receptor (beta chain) originates from a study of OX40 agonist ivuxolimab in advanced cancers. Concerning the study at large: The costimulatory receptor OX40 (CD134) was targeted by ivuxolimab, a fully human IgG2 agonistic monoclonal antibody. In the dose-escalation cohort, approximately 82% of patients were male, and the mean age was approximately 60 years, with a range of 23 to 79. Partial responses were achieved by three dose-escalation patients, of whom one had hepatocellular carcinoma and two had cutaneous melanoma. Prior anti-PD-1, anti-PD-L1 or anti-CTLA-4 therapy was permitted, and checkpoint inhibitors had been received by under 50% of dose-escalation patients. The paper describes the monotherapy dose-escalation part (N ≈ 51 patients) of the phase I trial of ivuxolimab. Intravenous ivuxolimab was administered to patients every 2 weeks at six dose levels: 0.01, 0.1, 0.3, 1.5, 3 and 10 mg/kg. The point of sequencing TCRbeta in the periphery was to test whether ivuxolimab changed TCR sequence diversity and drove clonal T-cell expansion. Of the approximately 50 patients in dose escalation, 19 had hepatocellular carcinoma, around 15 had melanoma, 9 had renal cell carcinoma and 9 had head and neck cancer. What the work shows at the level of the full study, not this receptor alone: Low levels of normalized T-cell clonal expansion were also seen in some patients who did not respond. The antigen specificity of the peripheral T cells that underwent clonal expansion was not determined. In partial responders in the 0.1-3.0 mg/kg groups, normalized peripheral clonal expansion was found to be among the lowest, especially among CD8+ T cells. After ivuxolimab, CD8+ T cells had more expanded clones than CD4+ T cells on average. Clonal expansion of both CD4+ and CD8+ blood T cells was observed from baseline to week 6 at doses 0.1 to 3.0 mg/kg.

Clipping removes 5 bases from V and 2 bases from J, with 4 as the unmatched junction base count. CDR3 length: 15 amino acids, cysteine to phenylalanine. Only the CDR3 DNA stays, 45 bases, in frame from base 1. CDR1 and CDR2, per the germline V gene (reference sequence), are SEHNR and FQNEAQ. Regarding this clone: This receptor's antigen is unknown. Base-call qualities are not available, and no considerably larger clone is one nucleotide away.

Patients with a history of autoimmune disease or receiving systemic immunosuppression were excluded from the trial. Peripheral blood for TCR sequencing was drawn from every dose cohort at baseline, at cycle 4 day 1 and at cycle 7 day 1. The samples were drawn from a first-in-human, open-label, multicenter phase I dose-escalation trial of ivuxolimab. Adults with locally advanced or metastatic melanoma, renal cell carcinoma, hepatocellular carcinoma or head and neck squamous cell carcinoma were enrolled in the trial. Before TCR sequencing, CD4+ T cells and CD8+ T cells were sorted from peripheral blood as separate populations. Genomic DNA was extracted from sorted cells for sequencing of the TCRbeta CDR3 region. The immunoSEQ Assay was used for sequencing of TCRbeta CDR3 regions. TCRdb provides this immuneACCESS table in a form limited to in-frame rearrangements. Some clones are lacking; in checked studies, under half of them reflect an unresolved V gene, and why the rest are absent is not known. For this sample the table gives roughly 57,000 clones, of which 84% were detected only once. The ten largest clones represent around 13% of the sample.

Recombination connected TRBV7-9 to TRBJ2-3; TRBD2 agrees with 10 junctional bases. The sequenced sample was CD4+ or CD8+ T cells sorted from blood, obtained in a trial of the OX40 agonist ivuxolimab. The sequence was collected from an adult with an advanced solid tumor such as melanoma, head and neck, liver or kidney cancer. Here is the DNA: TGTGCCAGCAGCCTTAGCGGGAGGTACACAGATACGCAGTATTTT. It encodes CASSLSGRYTDTQYF.